This T cell receptor beta chain originates from a study of patients and donors after allogeneic stem cell transplantation. This clonotype was detected a few times. TCRdb analysed the RT-PCR reads with MiXCR anew, one entry per CDR3 protein. The sample includes 900,000 to 1,000,000 distinct CDR3 sequences, 15% to 20% of them seen just once. The length of the CDR3 is 16 residues. Germline V gene data show CDR1 as MNHEY and CDR2 as SVGAGI. V trimming: 3 bases; J trimming: 8 bases; junction bases outside the gene matches: 11. This receptor was taken from a human donor who was either an allogeneic HSCT recipient or a stem cell or donor lymphocyte infusion donor (not recorded which). It is not recorded whose cells these are; they may come from a transplant donor. V gene TRBV6-5 combines with J gene TRBJ2-7, with 12 positions matching TRBD2. The sequenced sample consisted of blood, either unsorted or a sorted T cell fraction (not recorded which). As DNA, the CDR3 is TGTGCCAGCAGTTATATAGGACTAGCGGGATCTACGAAGCAGTACTTC. This codes for CASSYIGLAGSTKQYF.